This paragraph reports one T cell receptor (beta chain). Its specificity is not known. The CDR3 extends over 15 amino acids. This sample is drawn from a study of cytomegalovirus exposure and HLA in healthy donors. Study results and caveats: Cytomegalovirus association was listed for around 180 TCR beta chains. In vitro confirmation showed a few CMV-associated chains to be CMV antigen specific.

Primers included in the PCR were 60 Vbeta and 13 Jbeta primers. Assay used: immunoSEQ multiplex PCR; TCRdb lists only in-frame clones, some missing. The data contain about 180,000 clones, roughly 78% of them singletons. Specimen: PBMCs. The TCR comes from a woman aged 25 to 45 in good health and CMV-seronegative. This chain joins TRBV12-2 and TRBJ2-7; the table's D call of TRBD1 was not tested on the DNA. TRBV12-2 is described as a pseudogene. CDR3 sequence: CASRLGGTGTYEQYF. In nucleotides, the CDR3 is TGTGCAAGTCGCTTAGGAGGGACAGGGACCTACGAGCAGTACTTC.